A single T cell receptor beta chain is shown here with its context. The antigen is not known. This specimen belongs to a study of OX40 agonist ivuxolimab in advanced cancers. Study-wide points: Some nonresponders additionally presented with little normalized T-cell clonal expansion.

This CDR3 region has 13 residues. V lost 2 bases and J 2 bases, leaving 7 bases between the germline ends. The germline CDR1 and CDR2 sequences are MNHEY and SVGAGI. Measured with immunoSEQ multiplex PCR; TCRdb has only the in-frame clones, and not every one. Here the sample spans 20,000 to 25,000 clones, more than 85% being singletons. The sample was CD4+ or CD8+ T cells sorted from blood, taken in a trial of the OX40 agonist ivuxolimab. This clonotype was obtained from an adult with an advanced solid tumor such as melanoma, head and neck, liver or kidney cancer. The J gene is TRBJ2-7, the V gene TRBV6-5, with unresolved D. Here the CDR3 reads CASSYLHTYEQYF. CDR3 DNA: TGTGCCAGCAGTTACCTCCACACCTACGAGCAGTACTTC.